This T cell receptor beta chain was sequenced during a study of post-analysis software for immune sequencing data. Comment on this clonotype: Antigen specificity is unknown.

Trimming removed 0 bases at V and 7 bases at J, with 3 bases between. The CDR3 totals 11 residues. Germline-derived CDR1 and CDR2 are WSHSY and SAAADI. Every TCR beta cDNA library bore unique molecular identifiers. TCRdb redid the calling of the PCR reads with MiXCR, one entry per CDR3 protein. The table lists hundreds of thousands of distinct CDR3 sequences, around 64% of them singletons, with roughly 12% in the top ten. General study points: TRBV5-6, TRBV5-1 and TRBV20-1 were among several TRBV segments more frequent in patients than controls. Controls had significantly higher normalized Chao1 diversity than multiple sclerosis patients.

This chain joins TRBV10-2 and TRBJ1-1, with no clear D. This sequence originates from a girl under 10 years old with multiple sclerosis. Sequencing was done on a sample of blood. The CDR3 coding sequence is TGCGCCAGCAGTGAGTCGTATGAAGCTTTCTTT. Translated: CASSESYEAFF.